Below, 28 T cell receptor beta chains from the same sample are listed, as sequenced in a study of cytomegalovirus exposure and HLA in healthy donors. The primer mix had 60 Vbeta and 13 Jbeta primers. Only in-frame clones appear in the TCRdb table, and some are missing; sequencing was by immunoSEQ multiplex PCR. The sample consists of approximately 180,000 clones, about an eighth of them appearing once. Material: PBMCs. The receptor source for this set is a man aged 45 to 65 in good health and CMV-seropositive.

In this sample, this clone turned up a few times. The chain combines TRBV28 with TRBJ1-2, with 8 positions matching TRBD1. The CDR3 covers 12 residues. The V gene end was trimmed by 6 bases and the J gene end by 8 bases; junction bases not matched to a gene: 5. The germline V gene has CDR1 MDHEN and CDR2 SYDVKM. The CDR3 sequence is CASSYRGGGYTF. The CDR3 nucleotides are TGTGCCAGCAGCTACAGGGGGGGCGGCTACACCTTC.

With regard to this clone: At one end the junction does not follow the germline gene, possibly because of a read error. The DNA for the CDR3 is TGTGCCAGCAGCTTTGGGAGAGAGGCCCAGTACTTC. It specifies CASSFGREAQYF. The rearrangement joins TRBV7-2 to TRBJ2-5, with a possible D match to TRBD2 (5 bases). Germline-derived CDR1 and CDR2 are SGHTA and FQGNSA. The CDR3 runs to 12 residues.

The V call is TRBV30, the J call TRBJ1-1; a possible D gene is TRBD1 (6 bases). The germline gives CDR1 GTSNPN, CDR2 SVGIG (reference sequence). The V and J ends lost 2 bases and 4 bases respectively, with 11 bases between them. The CDR3 sequence is 13 residues long. The CDR3 DNA sequence: TGTGCCTGGAGTCAAACAGGGAGCACTGAAGCTTTCTTT. Its translation: CAWSQTGSTEAFF.

This chain joins TRBV10-3 and TRBJ1-2; D is possibly TRBD1 (5 bases). CDR3 length: 16 amino acids. CDR1 is ENHRY and CDR2 is SYGVKD in the germline V gene. V was shortened by 3 bases and J by 1 base, with 15 bases between the two germline ends. CDR3 residues: CAISDPDRALNYGYTF. The CDR3 region has the DNA TGTGCCATCAGTGACCCAGACAGAGCTCTTAACTATGGCTACACCTTC.

V gene TRBV4-3 combines with J gene TRBJ2-1; 7 bases match TRBD2. The CDR3 has 13 amino acids. Trimming removed 1 base from V and 7 bases from J; junction bases left unmatched: 1. The V gene's germline CDR1 is LGHNA and CDR2 YSLEER. The CDR3 DNA reads TGCGCCAGCAGCCAAGTGGGGGGGAATGAGCAGTTCTTC. Translation: CASSQVGGNEQFF.

The gene calls are TRBV19 and TRBJ2-1; 9 nucleotides line up with TRBD1. V trimming: 6 bases; J trimming: 10 bases; junction bases outside the gene matches: 10. The CDR3 totals 14 residues. Germline V gene lookup returns CDR1 LNHDA and CDR2 SQIVND (reference sequence). The CDR3 nucleotides read TGTGCCAGTAGCCTATCGGACAGGGGAGCAGAGCAGTTCTTC. Amino acid sequence: CASSLSDRGAEQFF.

This clone has more than one count but fewer than ten. Other DNA variants within this sample encode the same CDR3. J is TRBJ1-5 and V is TRBV27; D gene ambiguous. V lost 2 bases to trimming and J lost 4 bases, with 6 bases between them. CDR1 and CDR2 (germline): MNHEY, SMNVEV (reference sequence). There are 13 residues in the CDR3. CDR3 nucleotide sequence: TGTGCCAGCAGTTTAGCCCGGAATCAGCCCCAGCATTTT. Translated, it gives CASSLARNQPQHF.

This clone has only a few counts. The chain is built from TRBV19 and TRBJ2-7; weak D call: TRBD2 (5 bases). The germline gives CDR1 LNHDA, CDR2 SQIVND (reference sequence). The CDR3 covers 13 residues. Trimming cost V 3 bases and J 7 bases, with 13 bases left between them. The CDR3 DNA reads as TGTGCCAGTAGTATCATGTCCCGGAGGGAGCAGTACTTC. This gives the protein CASSIMSRREQYF.

The chain recombines TRBV28 with TRBJ1-3, with a tentative D call TRBD1 (5 bases). Trimming removed 3 bases from V and 2 bases from J, with 8 bases in between. The germline gives CDR1 MDHEN, CDR2 SYDVKM. This CDR3 is 14 amino acids long. This CDR3 is CASSLGRAGNTIYF. Written as DNA, the CDR3 is TGTGCCAGCAGTTTGGGCAGGGCTGGAAACACCATATATTTT.

This clone was found a few times. The rearrangement uses TRBV6-5 and TRBJ2-3; weak D call: TRBD1 (5 bases). Germline V gene sequence: CDR1 MNHEY, CDR2 SVGAGI. This CDR3 is built from 15 residues. The V gene lost 2 bases and the J gene lost 4 bases, with 13 bases spanning the gap. This CDR3 is CASSYGAQGSDTQYF. The CDR3 DNA sequence: TGTGCCAGCAGTTACGGCGCTCAGGGCTCAGATACGCAGTATTTT.

In its sample, this clone was seen a few times. The genes are TRBV28 and TRBJ2-1, with TRBD1 as a possible D gene (5 bases). V was cut by 4 bases and J by 4 bases, with 14 bases left in between. There are 15 residues in the CDR3. Germline assignment: CDR1 MDHEN and CDR2 SYDVKM. The CDR3 region is CASSSLGLSYNEQFF. The DNA of the CDR3 is TGTGCCAGCAGTTCCCTGGGGCTTTCTTACAATGAGCAGTTCTTC.

As to this clone: This CDR3 is also generated by other DNA sequences in the sample. Here the CDR3 reads CASSVAGGANTEAFF. The DNA for the CDR3 is TGTGCCAGCAGCGTAGCGGGGGGAGCGAACACTGAAGCTTTCTTT. The chain carries TRBV9 and TRBJ1-1; D is possibly TRBD1 (5 bases). V shed 0 bases and J shed 1 base, with 10 bases lying between them. The CDR3 totals 15 residues. Germline V gives CDR1 SGDLS, CDR2 YYNGEE.

Only a few counts were recorded for this clone. This chain joins TRBV5-4 and TRBJ1-1; D gene ambiguous. The CDR3 has 13 residues. Trimming cost V 4 bases and J 1 base, with 8 bases left between them. Germline V gene lookup returns CDR1 SGHNT and CDR2 YYREEE (reference sequence). The CDR3 nucleotides are TGTGCCAGCAGCCTCAACAAGAACACTGAAGCTTTCTTT. Translating it yields CASSLNKNTEAFF. The full variable domain, in which reference TRBV5-4 and TRBJ1-1 provide the parts outside the CDR3, is ETGVTQSPTHLIKTRGQQVTLRCSSQSGHNTVSWYQQALGQGPQFIFQYYREEENGRGNFPPRFSGLQFPNYSSELNVNALELDDSALYLCASSLNKNTEAFFGQGTRLTVV.

This clone has just a few counts. CDR3 amino acids: CASSRGLDFGKLFF. Written as DNA, the CDR3 is TGTGCCAGCAGTCGGGGACTGGACTTTGGGAAACTGTTTTTT. The chain carries TRBV11-2 and TRBJ1-4, with D maybe TRBD1 (5 bases). V shed 6 bases and J shed 11 bases, with 19 bases lying between them. The CDR3 totals 14 residues. CDR1 is SGHAT and CDR2 is FQNNGV in the germline V gene.

This clone was detected only a few times. V is TRBV29-1 and J is TRBJ2-6; D gene unclear. The V gene's germline CDR1 is SQVTM and CDR2 ANQGSEA. The CDR3 runs 13 residues. Deletions cut 4 bases from V and 0 bases from J, with 4 bases between. CDR3 protein: CSVGHSGANVLTF. In DNA, the CDR3 is TGCAGCGTTGGACACTCTGGGGCCAACGTCCTGACTTTC.

This clone was picked up a small number of times. V and J are TRBV2 and TRBJ2-7; 8 bases align to TRBD2. The CDR3 has 13 amino acids. With V trimmed by 7 bases and J by 6 bases, 8 bases remained unmatched. CDR1 is SNHLY and CDR2 is FYNNEI in the germline V gene. The CDR3 DNA follows: TGTGCCAGCAAAGTACTAGCGGCTTCCGAGCAGTACGTC. As protein: CASKVLAASEQYV.

This clone was found a few times. The V and J genes are TRBV19 and TRBJ2-5, with 8 bases identical to TRBD1. The ends lost 4 bases at V and 2 bases at J; junction bases unmatched: 3. This CDR3 is built from 14 residues. Germline CDR1 is LNHDA and CDR2 is SQIVND (reference sequence). CDR3 coding DNA: TGTGCCAGTAGTAGAACAGGGGGGCAAGAGACCCAGTACTTC. Translation gives CASSRTGGQETQYF.

This clone was picked up a small number of times. The CDR3: CASSLEYTDTQYF. DNA for the CDR3: TGTGCCAGCAGCTTAGAATACACAGATACGCAGTATTTT. J is TRBJ2-3 and V is TRBV7-9; no firm D call. Trimming cost V 1 base and J 2 bases, with 4 bases left between them. The CDR3 is made up of 13 amino acids. Germline V CDR1 and CDR2: SEHNR, FQNEAQ (reference sequence).

The CDR3 bases are TGTGCCAGCAGCTACCGCACTAGAACTAAGTACCAAGAGACCCAGTACTTC. Translating it yields CASSYRTRTKYQETQYF. The J gene is TRBJ2-5, the V gene TRBV9; a weak D match, TRBD2 (5 bases). Trimming shortened V by 4 bases and J by 0 bases, and 19 bases separated the two germline ends. The CDR3 loop spans 17 amino acids. Looked up from germline, CDR1 is SGDLS and CDR2 is YYNGEE.

The rearrangement joins TRBV7-2 to TRBJ1-2; D perhaps matches TRBD1 (5 bases). Looked up from germline, CDR1 is SGHTA and CDR2 is FQGNSA. The CDR3 contains 15 residues. Trimming took off 5 bases at V and 4 bases at J, with 17 bases between the two ends. This CDR3 reads CASSPDKTLVYGYTF. In DNA form, the CDR3 reads TGTGCCAGCAGCCCGGACAAAACCTTAGTCTATGGCTACACCTTC.

The CDR3 loop is CSVGAGHTEAFF. CDR3 bases: TGCAGCGTTGGGGCCGGCCACACTGAAGCTTTCTTT. The chain joins TRBV29-1 to TRBJ1-1, with D uncertain. This CDR3 is built from 12 residues. V was pared by 4 bases and J by 3 bases, with 9 bases between. Per the germline V gene, CDR1 is SQVTM and CDR2 is ANQGSEA. Full variable domain (missing parts from reference TRBV29-1 and TRBJ1-1): SAVISQKPSRDICQRGTSLTIQCQVDSQVTMMFWYRQQPGQSLTLIATANQGSEATYESGFVIDKFPISRPNLTFSTLTVSNMSPEDSSIYLCSVGAGHTEAFFGQGTRLTVV.

J is TRBJ1-1 and V is TRBV5-1, with 10 positions matching TRBD1. The V and J ends lost 4 bases and 8 bases, in that order; junction bases with no gene match: 8. CDR1 is SGHRS, CDR2 YFSETQ, per germline. The CDR3 has 14 residues. The CDR3 sequence: CASSRGQGEAEAFF. The CDR3 DNA is TGCGCCAGCAGCCGCGGACAGGGGGAGGCCGAAGCTTTCTTT.

This clone was picked up many times. The V gene is TRBV11-2, the J gene TRBJ2-5; D gene ambiguous. The length of the CDR3 is 13 residues. Trimming took off 8 bases at V and 5 bases at J, with 15 bases between the two ends. Germline lookup yields CDR1 SGHAT and CDR2 FQNNGV. Here the CDR3 DNA reads TGTGCCAGCGGTTTGTGGGTGGGCGAGACCCAGTACTTC. As protein: CASGLWVGETQYF.

At least ten counts were recorded for this clone. V usage is TRBV27 and J usage is TRBJ2-2; TRBD2 agrees at 7 bases. The CDR3 has 16 amino acids. Trimming at V came to 3 bases and at J to 2 bases, leaving 6 bases not matched to a gene. Per germline, CDR1 MNHEY and CDR2 SMNVEV (reference sequence). The CDR3 is CASSFSGGGNTGELFF. Written as DNA, the CDR3 is TGTGCCAGCAGTTTCTCGGGCGGGGGAAACACCGGGGAGCTGTTTTTT.

This clone was picked up a small number of times. The DNA for the CDR3 is TGTGCCAGCAGTTCCACCAGGGGTTTAGATACGCAGTATTTT. It codes for CASSSTRGLDTQYF. The genes are TRBV6-1 and TRBJ2-3, with D perhaps TRBD1 (6 bases). V shed 5 bases and J shed 5 bases, with 14 bases lying between them. The length of the CDR3 is 14 residues. CDR1 MNHNS and CDR2 SASEGT come from the germline V gene.

In its sample, this clone was seen a few times. This chain uses TRBV10-3 with TRBJ1-1; TRBD1 matches 8 bases. This CDR3 comprises 15 residues. CDR1 and CDR2 from the germline V gene are ENHRY and SYGVKD. J lost 3 bases, V lost 2 bases, and 5 bases had no gene match. The CDR3 region is CAISEGRGQDTEAFF. The CDR3, as DNA: TGTGCCATCAGTGAGGGCAGGGGGCAGGACACTGAAGCTTTCTTT.

The chain uses TRBV28 and TRBJ1-2, with D unresolved. Germline lookup yields CDR1 MDHEN and CDR2 SYDVKM. The V end was cut by 3 bases, the J end by 8 bases, with 22 bases between. The CDR3 extends over 16 amino acids. In DNA form, the CDR3 reads TGTGCCAGCAGTTTTACGGGCAGCGGAAACCCGTTCGGCTACACCTTC. Amino acids: CASSFTGSGNPFGYTF.

V is TRBV5-1 and J is TRBJ2-7; 7 bases fit TRBD2. After removal of 3 bases from V and 6 bases from J, the junction contained 6 bases not matched to a gene. Germline loops: CDR1 SGHRS, CDR2 YFSETQ. This CDR3 region has 13 residues. The CDR3 protein is CASSYPGEGEQYF. In DNA, the CDR3 is TGCGCCAGCAGCTACCCGGGGGAGGGCGAGCAGTACTTC.